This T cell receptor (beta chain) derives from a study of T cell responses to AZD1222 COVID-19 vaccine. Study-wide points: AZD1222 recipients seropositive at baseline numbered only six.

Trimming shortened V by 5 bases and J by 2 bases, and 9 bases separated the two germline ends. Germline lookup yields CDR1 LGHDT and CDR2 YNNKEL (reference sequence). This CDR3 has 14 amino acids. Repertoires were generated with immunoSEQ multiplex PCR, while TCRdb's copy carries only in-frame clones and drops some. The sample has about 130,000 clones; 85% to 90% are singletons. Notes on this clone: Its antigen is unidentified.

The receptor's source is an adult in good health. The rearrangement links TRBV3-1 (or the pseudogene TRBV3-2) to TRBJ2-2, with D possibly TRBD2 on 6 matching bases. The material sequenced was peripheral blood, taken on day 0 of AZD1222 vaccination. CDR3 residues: CASSYSGNTGELFF. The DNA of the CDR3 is TGTGCCAGCAGCTATAGCGGAAACACCGGGGAGCTGTTTTTT.